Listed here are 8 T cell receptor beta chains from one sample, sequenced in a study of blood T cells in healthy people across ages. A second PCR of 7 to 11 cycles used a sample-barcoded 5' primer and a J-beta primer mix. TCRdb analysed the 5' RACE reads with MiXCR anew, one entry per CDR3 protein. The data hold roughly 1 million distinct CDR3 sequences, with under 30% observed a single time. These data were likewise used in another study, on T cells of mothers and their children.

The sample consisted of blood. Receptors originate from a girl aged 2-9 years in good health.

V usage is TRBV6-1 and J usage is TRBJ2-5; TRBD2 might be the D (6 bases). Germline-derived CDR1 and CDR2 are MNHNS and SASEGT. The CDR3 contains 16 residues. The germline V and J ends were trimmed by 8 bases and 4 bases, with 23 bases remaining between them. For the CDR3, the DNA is TGTGCCAGCGAGGTCCTCACCAGCGGGTTTTCAGAGACCCAGTACTTC. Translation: CASEVLTSGFSETQYF.

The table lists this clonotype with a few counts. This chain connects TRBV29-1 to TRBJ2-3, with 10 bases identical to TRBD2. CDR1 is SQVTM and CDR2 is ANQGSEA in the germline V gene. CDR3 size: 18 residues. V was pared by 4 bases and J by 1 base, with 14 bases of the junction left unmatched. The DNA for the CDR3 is TGCAGCGTTGTGCACCTAGCGGGGGTCACTCGTGGCACAGATACGCAGTATTTT. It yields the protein CSVVHLAGVTRGTDTQYF.

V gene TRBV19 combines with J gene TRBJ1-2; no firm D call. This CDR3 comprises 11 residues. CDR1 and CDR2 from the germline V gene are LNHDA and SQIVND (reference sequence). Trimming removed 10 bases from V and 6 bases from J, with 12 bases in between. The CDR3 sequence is CATDAGNGYTF. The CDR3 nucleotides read TGTGCCACCGATGCGGGGAATGGCTACACCTTC.

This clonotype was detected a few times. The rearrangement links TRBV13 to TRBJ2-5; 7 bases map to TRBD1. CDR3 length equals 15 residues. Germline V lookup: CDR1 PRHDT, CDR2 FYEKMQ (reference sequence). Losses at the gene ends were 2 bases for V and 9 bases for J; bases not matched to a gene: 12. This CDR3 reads CASSLRGGQQEAQYF. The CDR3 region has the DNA TGTGCCAGCAGCTTAAGAGGGGGACAGCAGGAGGCCCAGTACTTC.

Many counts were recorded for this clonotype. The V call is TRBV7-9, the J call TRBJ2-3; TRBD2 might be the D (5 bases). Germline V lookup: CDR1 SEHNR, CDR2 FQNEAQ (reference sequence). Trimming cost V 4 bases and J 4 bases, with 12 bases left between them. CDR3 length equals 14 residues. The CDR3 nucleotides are TGTGCCAGCAGCTCCCCACGGGGTGCAGATACGCAGTATTTT. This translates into CASSSPRGADTQYF.

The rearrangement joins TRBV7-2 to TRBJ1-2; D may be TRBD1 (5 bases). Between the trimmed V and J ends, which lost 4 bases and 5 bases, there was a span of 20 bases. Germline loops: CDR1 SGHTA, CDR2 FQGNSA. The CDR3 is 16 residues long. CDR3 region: CASSSGGVGTAYGYTF. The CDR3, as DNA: TGTGCCAGCAGCTCCGGGGGGGTAGGGACGGCTTATGGCTACACCTTC.

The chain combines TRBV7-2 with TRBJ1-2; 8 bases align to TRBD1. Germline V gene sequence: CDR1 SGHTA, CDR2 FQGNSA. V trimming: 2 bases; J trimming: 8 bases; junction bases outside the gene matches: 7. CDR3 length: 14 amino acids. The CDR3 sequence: CASSLFSRGRGYTF. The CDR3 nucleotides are TGTGCCAGCAGCTTATTCTCCAGGGGGCGCGGCTACACCTTC. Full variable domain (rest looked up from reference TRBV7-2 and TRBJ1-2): GAGVSQSPSNKVTEKGKDVELRCDPISGHTALYWYRQSLGQGLEFLIYFQGNSAPDKSGLPSDRFSAERTGGSVSTLTIQRTQQEDSAVYLCASSLFSRGRGYTFGSGTRLTVV.

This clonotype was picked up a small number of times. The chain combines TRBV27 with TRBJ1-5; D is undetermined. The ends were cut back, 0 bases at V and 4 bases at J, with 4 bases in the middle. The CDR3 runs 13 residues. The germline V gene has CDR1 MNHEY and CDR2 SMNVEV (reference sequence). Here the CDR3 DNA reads TGTGCCAGCAGTTTATCCATAAATCAGCCCCAGCATTTT. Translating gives CASSLSINQPQHF.